These T cell receptor beta chains were read from a single sample in a study of blood T cell repertoires in COVID-19. The protocol was immunoSEQ multiplex PCR, while the TCRdb copy is restricted to in-frame clones and leaves out a portion. The sample shows 30,000 to 40,000 clones, about 82% of them seen only once. The specimen was peripheral blood. The receptors derive from a man between 60 and 70 years old in a cohort sampled during active COVID-19. CDR3s include the opening cysteine and the closing phenylalanine or tryptophan. A D gene is named only where the DNA matches it firmly. Size values are once, few and many counts, or a class for expanded clones, and some rows have none.

D	J	V	size	CDR3	DNA
TRBD2	TRBJ2-3	TRBV9	NA	CASSPRGSGASTDTQYF	TGTGCCAGCAGCCCTCGGGGTAGCGGGGCTAGCACAGATACGCAGTATTTT
TRBD1	TRBJ2-2	TRBV27	NA	CASSARTGFTGELFF	TGTGCCAGCAGTGCCAGGACAGGGTTCACCGGGGAGCTGTTTTTT
NA	TRBJ1-1	TRBV7-9	NA	CASDGGTEAFF	TGTGCCAGCGACGGAGGAACTGAAGCTTTCTTT
NA	TRBJ2-5	TRBV28	NA	CASSGGHQETQYF	TGTGCCAGCTCTGGCGGTCACCAAGAGACCCAGTACTTC
NA	TRBJ2-6	TRBV9	NA	CASSSDRSSGANVLTF	TGTGCCAGCAGCTCAGACAGGTCCTCTGGGGCCAACGTCCTGACTTTC
NA	TRBJ2-7	TRBV7-2	once	CASSLGGTKPAYEQYF	TGTGCCAGCAGCTTAGGTGGGACAAAACCAGCCTACGAGCAGTACTTC
TRBD1	TRBJ1-2	TRBV29-1	once	CSVEDRVRGGYTF	TGCAGCGTTGAGGACAGGGTTCGTGGTGGCTACACCTTC
NA	TRBJ2-1	TRBV11-1	NA	CASSLGVAPFF	TGTGCCAGCAGCTTAGGGGTAGCTCCGTTCTTC
TRBD2	TRBJ2-1	TRBV5-4	NA	CASSPGGPYNEQFF	TGTGCCAGCAGTCCGGGGGGGCCCTACAATGAGCAGTTCTTC
NA	TRBJ1-1	TRBV28	NA	CASSSGWPNTEAFF	TGTGCCAGCAGTTCCGGGTGGCCGAACACTGAAGCTTTCTTT
TRBD2	TRBJ2-5	TRBV5-4	few	CASSLNPAGGAETQYF	TGTGCCAGCAGCTTAAATCCAGCGGGGGGGGCAGAGACCCAGTACTTC
NA	TRBJ2-2	TRBV19	once	CASSPLNTGELFF	TGTGCCAGTAGTCCACTAAACACCGGGGAGCTGTTTTTT
TRBD1	TRBJ1-1	TRBV11-3	NA	CASSPGTGLNTEAFF	TGTGCCAGCAGCCCGGGGACAGGGCTGAACACTGAAGCTTTCTTT
TRBD2	TRBJ2-2	TRBV9	NA	CASSKNLAGVDGELFF	TGTGCCAGCAGCAAGAACCTAGCGGGGGTGGACGGGGAGCTGTTTTTT
TRBD1	TRBJ1-5	TRBV5-8	NA	CASSYTGGSQPQHF	TGTGCCAGCAGCTATACAGGGGGGTCTCAGCCCCAGCATTTT
TRBD1	TRBJ2-7	TRBV28	NA	CASSFSDGTGGTYEQYF	TGTGCCAGCAGTTTCTCAGATGGGACAGGGGGAACCTACGAGCAGTACTTC
NA	TRBJ2-5	TRBV6-5	NA	CASRFTEETQYF	TGTGCCAGCAGATTCACAGAAGAGACCCAGTACTTC
TRBD1	TRBJ2-3	TRBV7-9	NA	CASSPHPPGGRDTQYF	TGTGCCAGCAGCCCCCACCCCCCAGGGGGCAGAGATACGCAGTATTTT
NA	TRBJ1-5	TRBV6-1	NA	CASSERGGASNQPQHF	TGTGCCAGCAGTGAGAGGGGGGGGGCCAGCAATCAGCCCCAGCATTTT
TRBD2	TRBJ2-5	TRBV29-1	NA	CSVSSGGQETQYF	TGCAGCGTGTCTAGCGGGGGGCAAGAGACCCAGTACTTC
TRBD1	TRBJ1-4	TRBV7-9	NA	CASSRQGRGEKLFF	TGTGCCAGCAGCCGACAGGGGCGAGGGGAAAAACTGTTTTTT
NA	TRBJ1-6	TRBV7-2	NA	CASSLAGGPGSPLHF	TGTGCCAGCAGCTTAGCGGGGGGGCCGGGGTCACCCCTCCACTTT
NA	TRBJ2-7	TRBV9	NA	CASSGPGEAYEQYF	TGTGCCAGCAGCGGACCCGGGGAGGCCTACGAGCAGTACTTC
TRBD2	TRBJ2-2	TRBV5-4	NA	CASSSRLAGGPRGGELFF	TGTGCCAGCAGCTCAAGACTAGCGGGAGGGCCACGTGGCGGGGAGCTGTTTTTT